The 30 T cell receptor beta chains below all came from one sample that was sequenced in a study of blood T cells in healthy people across ages. Alongside a J-beta primer mix, a sample-barcoded 5' primer served in a second PCR lasting about 6 to 12 cycles. MiXCR, run by TCRdb on the 5' RACE reads, gives a single entry per CDR3 protein. The top ten clones hold roughly 30% of a sample with around 320,000 distinct CDR3 sequences, about 25% of them seen once. The material sequenced was blood. All receptors come from a woman in her sixties or seventies in good health.

The chain employs TRBV9 and TRBJ2-3; D uncertain. With 0 bases removed from V and 2 bases from J, the gap between germline ends came to 7 bases. The V gene's germline CDR1 is SGDLS and CDR2 YYNGEE. The CDR3 runs to 14 residues. The CDR3 sequence: CASSVAANTDTQYF. CDR3 in DNA: TGTGCCAGCAGCGTAGCGGCGAACACAGATACGCAGTATTTT.

The chain uses TRBV28 and TRBJ1-1; no reliable D call. The V gene lost 2 bases and the J gene lost 3 bases, with 4 bases spanning the gap. Germline V gene lookup returns CDR1 MDHEN and CDR2 SYDVKM. The CDR3 sequence is 12 residues long. The CDR3: CASSLMYTEAFF. CDR3 DNA sequence: TGTGCCAGCAGTTTAATGTACACTGAAGCTTTCTTT.

This clonotype was counted between two and nine times. The gene calls are TRBV7-8 and TRBJ2-1, with TRBD2 identical over 12 bases. The J call may not be correct, given that the DNA end is closer to TRBJ2-7. CDR1 and CDR2 from the germline V gene are SGHVS and FQNEAQ. CDR3 length equals 13 residues. The CDR3: CASATSGSYKQYF. CDR3 DNA sequence: TGTGCCAGTGCGACTAGCGGGAGTTATAAGCAGTACTTC.

This clonotype came up a few times. The gene calls are TRBV28 and TRBJ2-1, with 13 bases matching TRBD2. The V gene's germline CDR1 is MDHEN and CDR2 SYDVKM. V shed 6 bases, J shed 5 bases, and the junction held 1 base outside the gene matches. This CDR3 contains 14 residues. Here the CDR3 DNA reads TGTGCCAGCAGGACTAGCGGGAGGAACAATGAGCAGTTCTTC. It yields the protein CASRTSGRNNEQFF.

The CDR3 region has the DNA TGCGCCAGCAGCTCCTGGGGGGGGACTAACTACGAGCAGTACTTC. It specifies CASSSWGGTNYEQYF. This chain uses TRBV5-1 with TRBJ2-7; 7 bases are shared with TRBD2. Germline trimming cut 3 bases from V and 3 bases from J; bases unmatched to any gene: 9. CDR1 is SGHRS, CDR2 YFSETQ, per germline. CDR3 length: 15 amino acids.

This chain uses TRBV7-8 with TRBJ2-1; 11 nucleotides match TRBD2. The germline gives CDR1 SGHVS, CDR2 FQNEAQ. V gave up 1 base and J gave up 7 bases; unmatched junction bases: 3. The CDR3 is made up of 15 amino acids. CDR3 residues: CASSLVSGRVNEQFF. CDR3 bases: TGTGCCAGCAGCTTAGTTAGCGGGAGGGTTAATGAGCAGTTCTTC.

This clonotype was counted a few times. CDR3 nucleotides: TGCAGTGCTAGACCCGGAGGGCTCGGCTATGGCTACACCTTC. As protein: CSARPGGLGYGYTF. The genes are TRBV20-1 and TRBJ1-2, with no clear D. V shed 2 bases and J shed 4 bases, with 14 bases lying between them. The CDR3 consists of 14 residues. The V gene's germline CDR1 is DFQATT and CDR2 SNEGSKA (reference sequence).

The rearrangement links TRBV14 to TRBJ2-1; weak D call: TRBD2 (6 bases). V was trimmed by 7 bases and J by 5 bases, leaving 15 bases between them. The CDR3 is made up of 14 amino acids. Looked up from germline, CDR1 is SGHDN and CDR2 is FVKESK. The CDR3 DNA reads as TGTGCCAGCACCATGGGACTGGTGAACAATGAGCAGTTCTTC. Its protein product is CASTMGLVNNEQFF.

The chain links TRBV24-1 to TRBJ2-1, with TRBD1 matching 10 bases. Germline-derived CDR1 and CDR2 are KGHDR and SFDVKD. After removal of 4 bases from V and 7 bases from J, the junction contained 6 bases not matched to a gene. The CDR3 has 15 amino acids. The CDR3 loop is CATSDRDRGVNEQFF. The CDR3 bases are TGTGCCACCAGTGACCGGGACAGGGGAGTTAATGAGCAGTTCTTC.

The chain employs TRBV20-1 and TRBJ1-1; 7 bases line up with TRBD1. Trimming cost V 6 bases and J 1 base; bases outside gene matches: 5. CDR3 length: 13 amino acids. CDR1 and CDR2 from the germline V gene are DFQATT and SNEGSKA (reference sequence). The CDR3 sequence: CSAQGTANTEAFF. The CDR3 bases are TGCAGTGCCCAGGGGACAGCGAACACTGAAGCTTTCTTT.

This clonotype was picked up a small number of times. V usage is TRBV19 and J usage is TRBJ2-7; TRBD2 might be the D (6 bases). The CDR3 spans 13 residues. Germline-derived CDR1 and CDR2 are LNHDA and SQIVND (reference sequence). The V end lost 1 base, the J end lost 7 bases, and 11 bases lay between the germline ends. The CDR3 DNA sequence: TGTGCCAGTAGTATAGGCCGCGCGGGGGAGCAGTACTTC. Translated, it gives CASSIGRAGEQYF.

In this sample, this clonotype turned up a few times. The genes are TRBV29-1 and TRBJ2-1; D remains ambiguous. Germline V gives CDR1 SQVTM, CDR2 ANQGSEA. Trimming took 6 bases from V and 0 from J, leaving 12 bases between them. The CDR3 is 14 amino acids. Written as DNA, the CDR3 is TGCAGCGTGGCCCTGGGGAACTCCTACAATGAGCAGTTCTTC. It codes for CSVALGNSYNEQFF.

This chain connects TRBV12-3 or TRBV12-4 to TRBJ2-4, with 8 bases fitting TRBD2. V lost 10 bases to trimming and J lost 3 bases; unmatched junction nucleotides: 11. The CDR3 length is 15 residues. DNA for the CDR3: TGTGCCATCCTTCGGGGGGGCCGGGGCAAAAACATTCAGTACTTC. Its protein is CAILRGGRGKNIQYF.

V usage is TRBV7-3 and J usage is TRBJ1-1, with D unclear. V was cut by 5 bases and J by 5 bases, with 12 bases left in between. The CDR3 consists of 13 residues. Germline V gives CDR1 SGHTA, CDR2 FQGTGA. CDR3 region: CASSQHPSTEAFF. The DNA for the CDR3 is TGTGCCAGCAGCCAACACCCATCAACTGAAGCTTTCTTT.

This sequence joins TRBV10-1 and TRBJ2-1; weak D call: TRBD2 (5 bases). Deletions cut 6 bases from V and 5 bases from J, with 8 bases between. Germline V gives CDR1 WNHNN, CDR2 SYGVQD (reference sequence). The CDR3 totals 12 residues. The CDR3 region is CASRDWNNEQFF. The CDR3 coding sequence is TGCGCCAGCAGGGACTGGAACAATGAGCAGTTCTTC.

Regarding this clonotype: At one end, the junction sequence differs from germline, possibly due to a read error. The gene calls are TRBV29-1 and TRBJ2-1; TRBD2 aligns across 9 bases. This CDR3 has 13 residues. Germline-derived CDR1 and CDR2 are SQVTM and ANQGSEA. DNA of the CDR3: TGCAACGTTTTACCTAGCGGGAACAATGAGCAGTTCTTC. It specifies CNVLPSGNNEQFF.

The CDR3 DNA sequence: TGCAGCGTTGAGAGGGGAGCCGGGGAGCAGTACTTC. Encoded protein: CSVERGAGEQYF. The V gene is TRBV29-1, the J gene TRBJ2-7; possibly TRBD1 or TRBD2 for D (5 bases each). Germline V gives CDR1 SQVTM, CDR2 ANQGSEA. V lost 3 bases and J 7 bases, leaving 13 bases between the germline ends. The CDR3 runs 12 residues.

This clonotype has a handful of counts. The V call is TRBV5-1, the J call TRBJ1-4; 9 nucleotides line up with TRBD1. V lost 3 bases to trimming and J lost 8 bases; unmatched junction nucleotides: 8. The CDR3 sequence is 15 residues long. The germline CDR1 and CDR2 sequences are SGHRS and YFSETQ. The CDR3 loop is CASSSGQGSWEKLFF. CDR3 coding DNA: TGCGCCAGCAGCTCGGGACAGGGTTCTTGGGAAAAACTGTTTTTT.

This clonotype has only a few counts. The V and J genes are TRBV20-1 and TRBJ2-5; TRBD1 matches 7 bases. The CDR3 extends over 13 amino acids. The germline V gene encodes CDR1 DFQATT and CDR2 SNEGSKA (reference sequence). Unmatched junction bases numbered 8, after V lost 6 bases and J lost 4 bases. The CDR3 region has the DNA TGCAGTGCCCGGGACAGAAGGGGAGAGACCCAGTACTTC. Translated: CSARDRRGETQYF.

This clonotype was counted at least ten times. V and J are TRBV28 and TRBJ2-1; no reliable D call. Germline V CDR1 and CDR2: MDHEN, SYDVKM. Trimming pared 5 bases from V and 1 base from J, leaving 9 bases between. CDR3 length: 14 amino acids. CDR3 protein: CASSLSGSYNEQFF. The CDR3 coding sequence is TGTGCCAGCAGTCTCTCCGGATCCTACAATGAGCAGTTCTTC.

This clonotype has only one observation. V is TRBV10-3 and J is TRBJ1-1; D is possibly TRBD1 (5 bases). Germline lookup yields CDR1 ENHRY and CDR2 SYGVKD. The CDR3 is 13 residues long. V lost 6 bases and J 5 bases, leaving 13 bases between the germline ends. The chain's CDR3 is CAISRETETEAFF. DNA of the CDR3: TGTGCCATCAGCAGGGAGACGGAGACTGAAGCTTTCTTT.

This clonotype was found a few times. The rearrangement joins TRBV5-1 to TRBJ2-5; no clear D. The DNA end is a closer match to TRBJ2-1, so the J assignment may be wrong. Germline V gene lookup returns CDR1 SGHRS and CDR2 YFSETQ. The length of the CDR3 is 13 residues. The DNA of the CDR3 is TGCGCCAGCAGCTTGGATTCGCGGAGTGAGCAGTTCTTC. This gives the protein CASSLDSRSEQFF.

The V gene is TRBV20-1, the J gene TRBJ2-7; TRBD1 is a possible D gene (5 bases). This CDR3 has 14 residues. With 3 bases removed from V and 3 bases from J, the gap between germline ends came to 15 bases. Germline V gene data show CDR1 as DFQATT and CDR2 as SNEGSKA (reference sequence). The CDR3 DNA follows: TGCAGTGCTAGTAACACTGACAGAAACTACGAGCAGTACTTC. It codes for CSASNTDRNYEQYF.

This chain joins TRBV10-2 and TRBJ2-7; 10 nucleotides line up with TRBD1. The CDR3 totals 20 residues. Germline CDR1 WSHSY, CDR2 SAAADI. V trimming: 7 bases; J trimming: 3 bases; junction bases outside the gene matches: 24. In DNA form, the CDR3 reads TGCGCCAGCATAGCGGCACTCCGCGACAGGGGGCCCCACTCCGGCTACGAGCAGTACTTC. This sequence encodes CASIAALRDRGPHSGYEQYF.

Only a few counts were recorded for this clonotype. The J gene is TRBJ2-7, the V gene TRBV7-2, with a possible D match to TRBD1 (7 bases). Trimming took off 4 bases at V and 4 bases at J, with 17 bases between the two ends. The length of the CDR3 is 15 residues. In germline, CDR1 is SGHTA, CDR2 FQGNSA. CDR3 region: CASSSGGTARYEQYF. DNA for the CDR3: TGTGCCAGCAGCTCCGGAGGGACAGCCCGATACGAGCAGTACTTC.

This clonotype was observed at least ten times. V gene TRBV7-9 combines with J gene TRBJ2-2; D gene ambiguous. The V end lost 3 bases, the J end lost 1 base, and 9 bases lay between the germline ends. Germline CDR1 is SEHNR and CDR2 is FQNEAQ (reference sequence). The CDR3 is 15 amino acids. CDR3 nucleotides: TGTGCCAGCAGCTTGGCCCGAGGGAACACCGGGGAGCTGTTTTTT. Its protein product is CASSLARGNTGELFF.

This clonotype was seen a few times. The chain combines TRBV3-1 with TRBJ2-1, with TRBD1 matching over 7 bases. J gave up 6 bases and V 5 bases, and 4 bases lay outside the gene matches. Per the germline V gene, CDR1 is LGHDT and CDR2 is YNNKEL (reference sequence). The CDR3 loop spans 13 amino acids. The CDR3 DNA follows: TGTGCCAGCAGCTTTCACAGGGGCAATGAGCAGTTCTTC. The encoded protein is CASSFHRGNEQFF.

This clonotype came up a few times. This chain connects TRBV14 to TRBJ2-5, with D perhaps matching TRBD2 (6 bases). The germline V gene has CDR1 SGHDN and CDR2 FVKESK. The CDR3 length is 17 residues. Trimming pared 7 bases from V and 2 bases from J, leaving 23 bases between. In nucleotides, the CDR3 is TGTGCCAGCAACAAAAGCCAAGGTGCAGGGAGGCAAGAGACCCAGTACTTC. Protein sequence: CASNKSQGAGRQETQYF.

This clonotype has more than one count but fewer than ten. The chain carries TRBV29-1 and TRBJ2-3; a possible D gene is TRBD1 (7 bases). CDR3 length equals 13 residues. Germline V gene sequence: CDR1 SQVTM, CDR2 ANQGSEA. Trimming stripped 8 bases from V and 6 bases from J, with 18 bases between. The CDR3 reads CSLRPQGGDTQYF. The CDR3 DNA sequence: TGCAGCCTCCGGCCTCAGGGGGGCGATACGCAGTATTTT.

There are a few counts of this clonotype. V usage is TRBV28 and J usage is TRBJ2-3, with D uncertain. CDR1 is MDHEN and CDR2 is SYDVKM in the germline V gene. CDR3 length: 16 residues. V dropped 3 bases and J dropped 0 bases, with 13 bases sitting between them. In DNA, the CDR3 is TGTGCCAGCAGTTTTCTCGCGGAGTCTAGCACAGATACGCAGTATTTT. The encoded protein is CASSFLAESSTDTQYF.